The 14 T cell receptor beta chains below all came from one sample that was sequenced in a study of blood T cell repertoires in COVID-19. Assay: immunoSEQ multiplex PCR; the TCRdb copy retains only in-frame clones and omits some. The table has more than 110,000 clones, about 79% seen once; the top ten hold more than 3.5%. Sequencing was performed on peripheral blood. The receptor source for this set is an elderly woman with active or convalescent COVID-19.

The J gene is TRBJ2-5, the V gene TRBV5-1, with 8 bases aligning to TRBD2. The CDR3 consists of 15 residues. J lost 4 bases, V lost 4 bases, and 9 bases had no gene match. Germline V gene sequence: CDR1 SGHRS, CDR2 YFSETQ. The CDR3 DNA follows: TGCGCCAGCAGCCCGAAGCGGGGGCGGGGAGAGACCCAGTACTTC. Translating it yields CASSPKRGRGETQYF.

The chain uses TRBV19 and TRBJ2-1, with 11 bases fitting TRBD2. This CDR3 is built from 18 residues. Germline CDR1 and CDR2: LNHDA and SQIVND (reference sequence). V shed 3 bases, J shed 0 bases, and the junction held 7 bases outside the gene matches. DNA for the CDR3: TGTGCCAGTAGTATCACTAGCGGGGGAACGAGCTCCTACAATGAGCAGTTCTTC. This encodes CASSITSGGTSSYNEQFF.

In nucleotides, the CDR3 is TGTGCCAGCAGCCTCGGGACAGGGGTATCGAACACTGAAGCTTTCTTT. It specifies CASSLGTGVSNTEAFF. The chain links TRBV6-2 or TRBV6-3 to TRBJ1-1; 10 bases are shared with TRBD1. The CDR3 consists of 16 residues. The trim removed 6 bases at V and 1 base at J, leaving 8 bases unmatched. Germline V lookup: CDR1 MNHEY, CDR2 SVGEGT.

CDR3 in amino acids: CASNYGTGSMDTEAFF. As DNA, the CDR3 is TGTGCCAGCAACTACGGGACAGGGTCGATGGACACTGAAGCTTTCTTT. This chain joins TRBV6-6 and TRBJ1-1, with TRBD1 matching over 9 bases. The CDR3 runs to 16 residues. Germline V gives CDR1 MNHNY, CDR2 SVGAGI (reference sequence). The junction had 12 bases not matched to a gene; V was cut back by 7 bases and J by 3 bases.

This clone was seen only once. The gene calls are TRBV10-2 and TRBJ1-2, with D unresolved. CDR3 size: 13 residues. Germline V gene sequence: CDR1 WSHSY, CDR2 SAAADI. V lost 1 base and J 8 bases, leaving 11 bases between the germline ends. The CDR3 nucleotides read TGCGCCAGCAGTGAGTTACCGCGTTGGGGCTACACCTTC. This encodes CASSELPRWGYTF.

This chain connects TRBV9 to TRBJ2-1, with a possible D match to TRBD2 (6 bases). Germline loops: CDR1 SGDLS, CDR2 YYNGEE. With 3 bases removed from V and 5 bases from J, the gap between germline ends came to 12 bases. This CDR3 spans 14 amino acids. CDR3 amino acids: CASSGGRGNNEQFF. DNA of the CDR3: TGTGCCAGCAGCGGGGGACGGGGGAACAATGAGCAGTTCTTC.

This clone was seen once. The chain joins TRBV7-9 to TRBJ2-7; 7 bases map to TRBD2. The germline V gene has CDR1 SEHNR and CDR2 FQNEAQ (reference sequence). The CDR3 length is 13 residues. Losses at the gene ends were 5 bases for V and 2 bases for J; bases not matched to a gene: 3. The CDR3 coding sequence is TGTGCCAGCAGCCGGGAGGTTACCTACGAGCAGTACTTC. This encodes CASSREVTYEQYF.

V gene TRBV2 combines with J gene TRBJ2-3; TRBD1 aligns across 8 bases. This CDR3 has 15 residues. The V and J ends lost 5 bases and 0 bases, in that order; junction bases with no gene match: 4. Germline values: CDR1 SNHLY, CDR2 FYNNEI. The CDR3 coding sequence is TGTGCCAGCAGTACCCGACAGGGGAGCACAGATACGCAGTATTTT. It is translated as CASSTRQGSTDTQYF.

This clone came up once. V usage is TRBV6-6 and J usage is TRBJ1-2; the D gene is possibly TRBD1 (6 bases). CDR3 length: 14 amino acids. The germline gives CDR1 MNHNY, CDR2 SVGAGI (reference sequence). V dropped 7 bases and J dropped 2 bases, with 14 bases sitting between them. DNA of the CDR3: TGTGCCAGCAACCTCAGGGGATCCAACTATGGCTACACCTTC. Its translation is CASNLRGSNYGYTF.

CDR3 sequence (DNA): TGTGCCAGCAGTGATGGCTTAGCGGGGGGCACAGATACGCAGTATTTT. Its protein product is CASSDGLAGGTDTQYF. V usage is TRBV2 and J usage is TRBJ2-3, with 9 bases identical to TRBD2. The CDR3 totals 16 residues. Germline CDR1 reads SNHLY; CDR2 reads FYNNEI. The ends lost 3 bases at V and 1 base at J; junction bases unmatched: 5.

This chain joins TRBV9 and TRBJ2-3; maybe TRBD2 (5 bases). The CDR3 consists of 17 residues. Trimming left V 1 base short and J 0 bases short, with 15 bases between. Per germline, CDR1 SGDLS and CDR2 YYNGEE. The CDR3 coding sequence is TGTGCCAGCAGCGTAAATTTCGGGGAACGTAGCACAGATACGCAGTATTTT. Amino acids: CASSVNFGERSTDTQYF. Full variable domain (remainder filled in from reference TRBV9 and TRBJ2-3): DSGVTQTPKHLITATGQRVTLRCSPRSGDLSVYWYQQSLDQGLQFLIQYYNGEERAKGNILERFSAQQFPDLHSELNLSSLELGDSALYFCASSVNFGERSTDTQYFGPGTRLTVL.

This clone showed up just a few times. V and J are TRBV10-2 and TRBJ1-3; TRBD1 aligns across 8 bases. CDR1 WSHSY and CDR2 SAAADI come from the germline V gene. This CDR3 has 15 amino acids. Trimming cost V 6 bases and J 4 bases; bases outside gene matches: 8. The CDR3 spells CASSARQGSGNTIYF. The CDR3 nucleotides are TGCGCCAGCAGCGCTAGACAGGGGAGCGGAAACACCATATATTTT.

This clone was seen repeatedly, ten times or more. This chain links TRBV4-1 with TRBJ2-7; D gene unclear. Trimming left V 1 base short and J 0 bases short, with 10 bases between. The V gene's germline CDR1 is MGHRA and CDR2 YSYEKL. The CDR3 runs to 15 residues. In DNA, the CDR3 is TGCGCCAGCAGCCAAGGGCTGACAAGCTCCTACGAGCAGTACTTC. This translates into CASSQGLTSSYEQYF.

The chain employs TRBV30 and TRBJ1-2, with D unclear. The CDR3 runs to 12 residues. The germline V gene encodes CDR1 GTSNPN and CDR2 SVGIG (reference sequence). Trimming pared 3 bases from V and 8 bases from J, leaving 13 bases between. The CDR3 DNA reads as TGTGCCTGGAGACTCCCGGGAAGAGGCTACACCTTC. This gives the protein CAWRLPGRGYTF.